What follows are 28 T cell receptor beta chains derived from one specimen sequenced in a study of blood T cell repertoires in COVID-19. The method was immunoSEQ multiplex PCR; TCRdb's version includes in-frame clones alone and lacks a portion of them. The sample holds some 200,000 clones; roughly 90% are singletons and the top ten take 1.5% to 2%. Sequencing was carried out using peripheral blood. Receptors originate from a man between 65 and 85 years old with acute or convalescent COVID-19.

This chain joins TRBV9 and TRBJ1-1, with D tentatively TRBD1 (5 bases). Trimming pared 0 bases from V and 2 bases from J, leaving 11 bases between. From germline, CDR1 is SGDLS and CDR2 YYNGEE. The CDR3 consists of 15 residues. CDR3 DNA: TGTGCCAGCAGCGTAGGGGGGGTTGGAAACACTGAAGCTTTCTTT. Its protein product is CASSVGGVGNTEAFF.

This chain connects TRBV13 to TRBJ2-2, with D possibly being TRBD1 (6 bases). This CDR3 region has 16 residues. Germline assignment: CDR1 PRHDT and CDR2 FYEKMQ (reference sequence). V was cut by 4 bases and J by 7 bases, with 19 bases left in between. CDR3 sequence reads: CASSWYGGGRNGELFF. CDR3 DNA: TGTGCCAGCAGCTGGTACGGTGGGGGCCGCAACGGGGAGCTGTTTTTT.

This clone was seen just once. The V gene is TRBV6-6, the J gene TRBJ2-7, with 14 positions matching TRBD2. V shed 6 bases, J shed 2 bases, and the junction held 3 bases outside the gene matches. CDR1 is MNHNY, CDR2 SVGAGI, per germline (reference sequence). This CDR3 region has 15 residues. CDR3: CASSQGLAGAYEQYF. Written as DNA, the CDR3 is TGTGCCAGCAGCCAGGGACTAGCGGGGGCCTACGAGCAGTACTTC.

The V gene is TRBV28, the J gene TRBJ1-5; TRBD1 matches at 9 bases. Germline values: CDR1 MDHEN, CDR2 SYDVKM. The trim removed 5 bases at V and 2 bases at J, leaving 4 bases unmatched. The CDR3 is 15 amino acids. The DNA for the CDR3 is TGTGCCAGCAGTCGACAGGGGGAAGGCAATCAGCCCCAGCATTTT. Translating gives CASSRQGEGNQPQHF.

The chain is built from TRBV28 and TRBJ2-7; D may be TRBD1 (6 bases). In germline, CDR1 is MDHEN, CDR2 SYDVKM. The CDR3 runs 14 residues. V lost 8 bases, J lost 0 bases, and 14 bases lay in between. The DNA for the CDR3 is TGTGCCAGCGTCCCGGGACATAGCTCCTACGAGCAGTACTTC. It translates to CASVPGHSSYEQYF.

This sequence joins TRBV7-2 and TRBJ2-1; 7 bases are shared with TRBD2. After removal of 0 bases from V and 1 base from J, the junction contained 3 bases not matched to a gene. In germline, CDR1 is SGHTA, CDR2 FQGNSA. The CDR3 has 16 residues. In DNA, the CDR3 is TGTGCCAGCAGCTTAGCGGGAGGGAGATCCTACAATGAGCAGTTCTTC. It is translated as CASSLAGGRSYNEQFF. Full variable domain (missing parts from reference TRBV7-2 and TRBJ2-1): GAGVSQSPSNKVTEKGKDVELRCDPISGHTALYWYRQSLGQGLEFLIYFQGNSAPDKSGLPSDRFSAERTGGSVSTLTIQRTQQEDSAVYLCASSLAGGRSYNEQFFGPGTRLTVL.

This clone was counted at least ten times. The V call is TRBV10-3, the J call TRBJ1-1; 7 bases match TRBD1. V trimming: 6 bases; J trimming: 5 bases; junction bases outside the gene matches: 9. This CDR3 contains 14 residues. Germline-derived CDR1 and CDR2 are ENHRY and SYGVKD. This CDR3 reads CAISLGQSRTEAFF. CDR3 sequence (DNA): TGTGCCATCAGCTTGGGACAGTCGAGGACTGAAGCTTTCTTT.

The chain recombines TRBV3-1 (or the pseudogene TRBV3-2) with TRBJ1-5, with D uncertain. Germline V gene lookup returns CDR1 LGHDT and CDR2 YNNKEL (reference sequence). This CDR3 is built from 13 residues. V was trimmed by 3 bases and J by 7 bases, leaving 10 bases between them. CDR3 in DNA: TGTGCCAGCAGCCAGGAGCTCAACCAGCCCCAGCATTTT. It yields the protein CASSQELNQPQHF.

V usage is TRBV7-2 and J usage is TRBJ2-5, with D perhaps matching TRBD1 (7 bases). The CDR3 has 15 amino acids. Trimming stripped 3 bases from V and 2 bases from J, with 13 bases between. The germline V gene has CDR1 SGHTA and CDR2 FQGNSA. CDR3 bases: TGTGCCAGCAGCTTTAATCCAGGGGGGCAAGAGACCCAGTACTTC. It encodes CASSFNPGGQETQYF.

This chain joins TRBV7-8 and TRBJ2-3, with 9 nucleotides matching TRBD2. Looked up from germline, CDR1 is SGHVS and CDR2 is FQNEAQ. The CDR3 consists of 16 residues. V dropped 4 bases and J dropped 4; count of bases not matched to a gene: 9. The CDR3 here is CASSSRAGGSPDTQYF. The CDR3 DNA sequence: TGTGCCAGCAGCTCCCGGGCGGGAGGGTCCCCAGATACGCAGTATTTT.

This chain uses TRBV7-2 with TRBJ1-2; 9 bases are a match to TRBD1. CDR1 and CDR2 (germline): SGHTA, FQGNSA. The length of the CDR3 is 14 residues. V lost 6 bases to trimming and J lost 7 bases; unmatched junction nucleotides: 9. CDR3 residues: CASSSGGQGFGYTF. For the CDR3, the DNA is TGTGCCAGCAGTTCTGGGGGACAGGGATTTGGCTACACCTTC.

The J gene is TRBJ2-6, the V gene TRBV10-3, with 7 bases matching TRBD2. The V gene end was trimmed by 5 bases and the J gene end by 4 bases; junction bases not matched to a gene: 14. This CDR3 has 18 amino acids. Germline loops: CDR1 ENHRY, CDR2 SYGVKD. CDR3 sequence (DNA): TGTGCCATCAGTAAGGCGGCTAGCGGTCCCCCCGGGGCCAACGTCCTGACTTTC. Protein: CAISKAASGPPGANVLTF.

The chain links TRBV4-3 to TRBJ2-3, with D perhaps matching TRBD2 (6 bases). Trimming took off 0 bases at V and 0 bases at J, with 16 bases between the two ends. In germline, CDR1 is LGHNA, CDR2 YSLEER. CDR3 length equals 18 residues. The CDR3 DNA reads TGCGCCAGCAGCCAAGATGTTAGGGGACTTTTTAGCACAGATACGCAGTATTTT. It yields the protein CASSQDVRGLFSTDTQYF.

V and J are TRBV7-9 and TRBJ2-1; possibly TRBD2 for D (5 bases). Trimming removed 3 bases at V and 6 bases at J, with 12 bases between. CDR3 length: 14 amino acids. Germline assignment: CDR1 SEHNR and CDR2 FQNEAQ (reference sequence). In DNA, the CDR3 is TGTGCCAGCAGCTTGTCCATAGGAGGCAATGAGCAGTTCTTC. Translating gives CASSLSIGGNEQFF.

The CDR3: CASTGFPYEQYF. The CDR3 DNA sequence: TGTGCCAGCACGGGGTTTCCCTACGAGCAGTACTTC. V and J are TRBV6-5 and TRBJ2-7, with a tentative D call TRBD2 (5 bases). Germline CDR1 and CDR2: MNHEY and SVGAGI. Deletions cut 7 bases from V and 2 bases from J, with 9 bases between. This CDR3 contains 12 residues.

Comments on this clone: The same CDR3 also results from other DNA sequences found in this sample. This sequence joins TRBV5-1 and TRBJ1-1, with 7 bases lining up with TRBD1. Germline loops: CDR1 SGHRS, CDR2 YFSETQ. The CDR3 extends over 13 amino acids. V lost 4 bases, J lost 3 bases, and 3 bases stayed unmatched. The CDR3 DNA follows: TGCGCCAGCAGCCTGGGACAGTACACTGAAGCTTTCTTT. It encodes CASSLGQYTEAFF.

This chain links TRBV6-5 with TRBJ2-3; 9 bases fit TRBD2. The length of the CDR3 is 14 residues. J lost 5 bases, V lost 10 bases, and 10 bases had no gene match. Germline V lookup: CDR1 MNHEY, CDR2 SVGAGI. The CDR3 region has the DNA TGTGCCATCTTTAGCGGGAGTGGGCAAGATACGCAGTATTTT. Residues: CAIFSGSGQDTQYF.

The chain is built from TRBV7-3 and TRBJ2-1, with 8 nucleotides matching TRBD1. V dropped 6 bases and J dropped 8; count of bases not matched to a gene: 12. The germline V gene encodes CDR1 SGHTA and CDR2 FQGTGA. The length of the CDR3 is 15 residues. The CDR3 sequence is CASSYRGSGRDEQFF. Here the CDR3 DNA reads TGTGCCAGCAGTTACAGGGGGTCCGGACGCGATGAGCAGTTCTTC.

The chain has TRBV4-1 and TRBJ2-5, with 9 bases lining up with TRBD1. V shed 4 bases, J shed 1 base, and the junction held 10 bases outside the gene matches. CDR1 and CDR2 (germline): MGHRA, YSYEKL. The CDR3 has 17 residues. CDR3 residues: CASSPFDRGFTQETQYF. The CDR3 DNA reads as TGCGCCAGCAGCCCCTTCGACAGGGGGTTTACCCAAGAGACCCAGTACTTC.

The V call is TRBV7-2, the J call TRBJ2-1; the match to TRBD2 covers 7 bases. The V and J ends lost 5 bases and 8 bases, in that order; junction bases with no gene match: 12. There are 15 residues in the CDR3. Germline CDR1 and CDR2: SGHTA and FQGNSA. CDR3 sequence reads: CASSRPGGSGDEQFF. The CDR3 DNA is TGTGCCAGCAGCCGCCCTGGCGGGAGCGGCGATGAGCAGTTCTTC.

This clone occurred a few times. The DNA of the CDR3 is TGTGCCAGCAGGGCAGGGACAGGGCGGGAAAAACTGTTTTTT. Residues: CASRAGTGREKLFF. The chain is built from TRBV2 and TRBJ1-4, with 9 bases that match TRBD1. With 6 bases clipped from V and 8 bases from J, the junction kept 7 bases outside the gene matches. CDR3 length equals 14 residues. CDR1 and CDR2 from the germline V gene are SNHLY and FYNNEI. The variable domain in full, completed from reference TRBV2 and TRBJ1-4, reads EPEVTQTPSHQVTQMGQEVILRCVPISNHLYFYWYRQILGQKVEFLVSFYNNEISEKSEIFDDQFSVERPDGSNFTLKIRSTKLEDSAMYFCASRAGTGREKLFFGSGTQLSVL.

The V call is TRBV28, the J call TRBJ1-3, with D possibly matching TRBD1 (6 bases). Between the trimmed V and J ends, which lost 6 bases and 4 bases, there was a span of 13 bases. CDR1 is MDHEN, CDR2 SYDVKM, per germline. The CDR3 sequence is 14 residues long. CDR3 region: CASRPSGGGNTIYF. In DNA, the CDR3 is TGTGCCAGCAGGCCCTCTGGGGGCGGAAACACCATATATTTT.

The gene calls are TRBV5-5 and TRBJ2-2; tentatively, D is TRBD1 (6 bases). V lost 2 bases and J 0 bases, leaving 17 bases between the germline ends. The germline gives CDR1 SGHKS, CDR2 YYEKEE (reference sequence). This CDR3 contains 18 residues. This CDR3 is CASSFREGRGTNTGELFF. Here the CDR3 DNA reads TGTGCCAGCAGCTTCCGAGAGGGCAGGGGCACGAACACCGGGGAGCTGTTTTTT.

V gene TRBV6-5 combines with J gene TRBJ1-6, with D perhaps TRBD1 (6 bases). Germline V gives CDR1 MNHEY, CDR2 SVGAGI. The ends were cut back, 1 base at V and 6 bases at J, with 10 bases in the middle. The CDR3 spans 15 residues. The DNA of the CDR3 is TGTGCCAGCAGTTACTATGGCAGGGGTAATTCACCCCTCCACTTT. Protein product: CASSYYGRGNSPLHF.

The chain uses TRBV10-3 and TRBJ1-6; D gene ambiguous. The CDR3 totals 15 residues. Germline CDR1 is ENHRY and CDR2 is SYGVKD. With 2 bases removed from V and 4 bases from J, the gap between germline ends came to 9 bases. In nucleotides, the CDR3 is TGTGCCATCAGTGAGGCAGGCGGGTATAATTCACCCCTCCACTTT. Translation: CAISEAGGYNSPLHF.

J is TRBJ2-7 and V is TRBV28; a weak D match, TRBD1 (6 bases). From germline, CDR1 is MDHEN and CDR2 SYDVKM. Trimming took off 5 bases at V and 4 bases at J, with 15 bases between the two ends. The length of the CDR3 is 14 residues. The CDR3 nucleotides read TGTGCCAGCAGTCAACCGGGACACCTATACGAGCAGTACTTC. This encodes CASSQPGHLYEQYF.

This clone was counted a single time. This chain uses TRBV3-1 (or the pseudogene TRBV3-2) with TRBJ2-7; TRBD1 agrees at 7 bases. V dropped 2 bases and J dropped 7; count of bases not matched to a gene: 11. In germline, CDR1 is LGHDT, CDR2 YNNKEL (reference sequence). The CDR3 consists of 15 residues. CDR3 bases: TGTGCCAGCAGCCAAAGGGGCAGGGGGACGGATGAGCAGTACTTC. This sequence encodes CASSQRGRGTDEQYF.

The CDR3 region has the DNA TGCAGTGCTAGTTTCCGCCCCTCTTCCGGACTAGCCTACAATGAGCAGTTCTTC. Translated: CSASFRPSSGLAYNEQFF. The chain has TRBV20-1 and TRBJ2-1, with 7 bases aligning to TRBD2. The V gene end was trimmed by 3 bases and the J gene end by 2 bases; junction bases not matched to a gene: 16. Germline V gene data show CDR1 as DFQATT and CDR2 as SNEGSKA (reference sequence). The CDR3 spans 18 residues.